The 22 T cell receptor beta chains below all came from one sample that was sequenced in a study of blood T cell repertoires in COVID-19. Sequencing was performed with immunoSEQ multiplex PCR; in TCRdb, only in-frame clones are kept and a portion is missing. The repertoire consists of some 120,000 clones, with approximately 77% occurring once and the leading ten covering over 15%. Sample: peripheral blood. The receptors come from an elderly man with acute or convalescent COVID-19.

This clone has a count of ten or more. Different DNA sequences within this sample yield the same CDR3. The gene calls are TRBV27 and TRBJ1-2; possibly TRBD1 for D (6 bases). The V gene's germline CDR1 is MNHEY and CDR2 SMNVEV (reference sequence). The CDR3 is 13 amino acids. Trimming pared 2 bases from V and 5 bases from J, leaving 9 bases between. The DNA of the CDR3 is TGTGCCAGCAGTTTAAGGCAGGGGTATGGCTACACCTTC. It encodes CASSLRQGYGYTF.

This sequence joins TRBV18 and TRBJ1-2; D is possibly TRBD1 (5 bases). Germline lookup yields CDR1 KGHSH and CDR2 LQKENI. Trimming shortened V by 0 bases and J by 8 bases, and 10 bases separated the two germline ends. This CDR3 contains 13 residues. The CDR3: CASSPPSGMGYTF. CDR3 coding DNA: TGTGCCAGCTCACCACCCTCAGGGATGGGCTACACCTTC.

V is TRBV5-4 and J is TRBJ2-2; D is ambiguous. Germline CDR1 is SGHNT and CDR2 is YYREEE (reference sequence). CDR3 length: 11 amino acids. V was trimmed by 9 bases and J by 1 base, leaving 4 bases between them. CDR3 sequence: CATVNTGELFF. The CDR3 region has the DNA TGTGCCACCGTGAACACCGGGGAGCTGTTTTTT.

The chain is built from TRBV7-2 and TRBJ2-2; D is unclear. From germline, CDR1 is SGHTA and CDR2 FQGNSA. The V end lost 1 base, the J end lost 1 base, and 10 bases lay between the germline ends. The CDR3 covers 16 residues. The CDR3 bases are TGTGCCAGCAGCTTAGTAGGCGGCTGGAACACCGGGGAGCTGTTTTTT. This encodes CASSLVGGWNTGELFF. The full variable domain, completed using reference TRBV7-2 and TRBJ2-2, is GAGVSQSPSNKVTEKGKDVELRCDPISGHTALYWYRQSLGQGLEFLIYFQGNSAPDKSGLPSDRFSAERTGGSVSTLTIQRTQQEDSAVYLCASSLVGGWNTGELFFGEGSRLTVL.

The sample holds one count of this clone. The V gene is TRBV5-4, the J gene TRBJ2-1; 12 nucleotides align to TRBD2. Germline V gives CDR1 SGHNT, CDR2 YYREEE (reference sequence). Unmatched junction bases numbered 8, after V lost 2 bases and J lost 8 bases. The CDR3 has 16 amino acids. The CDR3 DNA follows: TGTGCCAGCAGCTTCCTAGCGGGGGGGGCTGGACATGAGCAGTTCTTC. This encodes CASSFLAGGAGHEQFF.

CDR3 bases: TGCAGTGCTAGTGGCGGGGGCAACGAGCAGTACTTC. This translates into CSASGGGNEQYF. V usage is TRBV20-1 and J usage is TRBJ2-7; D possibly corresponds to TRBD2 (7 bases). The CDR3 is made up of 12 amino acids. Trimming removed 3 bases from V and 5 bases from J, with 11 bases in between. CDR1 DFQATT and CDR2 SNEGSKA come from the germline V gene (reference sequence).

The gene calls are TRBV10-2 and TRBJ1-2; TRBD1 aligns across 7 bases. Germline V lookup: CDR1 WSHSY, CDR2 SAAADI. The CDR3 has 12 amino acids. V lost 6 bases to trimming and J lost 4 bases; unmatched junction nucleotides: 2. CDR3 residues: CASSRDSYGYTF. CDR3 sequence (DNA): TGCGCCAGCAGCCGGGACAGCTATGGCTACACCTTC.

The CDR3 DNA follows: TGTGCCAGCAGCTTAAGCGGGGAAGAGACCCAGTACTTC. It codes for CASSLSGEETQYF. V is TRBV7-9 and J is TRBJ2-5; 7 nucleotides line up with TRBD2. This CDR3 is 13 amino acids long. V trimming: 2 bases; J trimming: 3 bases; junction bases outside the gene matches: 0. Per the germline V gene, CDR1 is SEHNR and CDR2 is FQNEAQ (reference sequence). Full variable domain (remainder filled in from reference TRBV7-9 and TRBJ2-5): DTGVSQNPRHKITKRGQNVTFRCDPISEHNRLYWYRQTLGQGPEFLTYFQNEAQLEKSRLLSDRFSAERPKGSFSTLEIQRTEQGDSAMYLCASSLSGEETQYFGPGTRLLVL.

The chain links TRBV7-9 to TRBJ1-2; TRBD1 is a possible D gene (5 bases). Per germline, CDR1 SEHNR and CDR2 FQNEAQ (reference sequence). V lost 1 base and J lost 8, with 14 bases in between. The CDR3 runs to 14 residues. The CDR3 nucleotides read TGTGCCAGCAGCTTAGTTGGCCAGGGTGGCGGCTACACCTTC. Protein: CASSLVGQGGGYTF.

The chain combines TRBV3-1 (or the pseudogene TRBV3-2) with TRBJ1-4; possible D gene TRBD1, 5 bases. CDR3 length equals 20 residues. CDR1 LGHDT and CDR2 YNNKEL come from the germline V gene (reference sequence). Between the trimmed V and J ends, which lost 3 bases and 1 base, there was a span of 24 bases. The DNA of the CDR3 is TGTGCCAGCAGCCATGTTTGGACACCCGGGAGGGCTCAAACTAATGAAAAACTGTTTTTT. Its protein product is CASSHVWTPGRAQTNEKLFF.

The gene calls are TRBV20-1 and TRBJ1-1, with 7 bases that match TRBD1. Germline CDR1 reads DFQATT; CDR2 reads SNEGSKA (reference sequence). The CDR3 runs 11 residues. Trimming took 6 bases from V and 7 from J; bases not matched to a gene: 5. The CDR3: CSAGRGFEAFF. CDR3 bases: TGCAGTGCGGGCAGGGGGTTTGAAGCTTTCTTT.

As concerns this clone: At one end the junction does not follow the germline gene, possibly because of a read error. This chain connects TRBV6-4 to TRBJ2-2; the D is unclear. Germline CDR1 is MRHNA and CDR2 is SNTAGT. The CDR3 is made up of 14 amino acids. The CDR3 loop reads CASSRHSLTRELFF. In DNA form, the CDR3 reads TGTGCCAGCAGTAGGCACAGCCTCACCCGGGAGCTGTTTTTT.

This rearrangement joins TRBV28 to TRBJ1-2; D perhaps matches TRBD1 (5 bases). V was trimmed by 2 bases and J by 7 bases, leaving 14 bases between them. The CDR3 covers 14 residues. Germline V CDR1 and CDR2: MDHEN, SYDVKM. The CDR3 DNA follows: TGTGCCAGCAGTTTAAAGGCGGGGGGATTTGGCTACACCTTC. It translates to CASSLKAGGFGYTF.

The table lists this clone with many counts. The chain has TRBV7-6 and TRBJ2-1; D gene ambiguous. With 5 bases removed from V and 1 base from J, the gap between germline ends came to 12 bases. The CDR3 sequence is 15 residues long. From germline, CDR1 is SGHVS and CDR2 FNYEAQ. CDR3 nucleotide sequence: TGTGCCAGCAGCCCCCGTCAGAAGTCCTACAATGAGCAGTTCTTC. It encodes CASSPRQKSYNEQFF.

The chain links TRBV20-1 to TRBJ2-3; TRBD2 aligns across 7 bases. J lost 2 bases, V lost 3 bases, and 5 bases had no gene match. The CDR3 is 14 residues long. Germline V CDR1 and CDR2: DFQATT, SNEGSKA (reference sequence). CDR3 region: CSASGGDSTDTQYF. In nucleotides, the CDR3 is TGCAGTGCTAGTGGGGGGGACTCCACAGATACGCAGTATTTT.

The CDR3 is CASSLRDTQYF. Written as DNA, the CDR3 is TGTGCCAGCAGCTTGAGAGATACGCAGTATTTT. The chain carries TRBV13 and TRBJ2-3; D ambiguous. The CDR3 is 11 residues long. Germline V lookup: CDR1 PRHDT, CDR2 FYEKMQ (reference sequence). V lost 3 bases and J 5 bases, leaving 3 bases between the germline ends.

The J gene is TRBJ1-5, the V gene TRBV24-1; TRBD1 aligns across 9 bases. The CDR3 length is 12 residues. Germline values: CDR1 KGHDR, CDR2 SFDVKD. J gave up 15 bases and V 3 bases, and 5 bases lay outside the gene matches. Here the CDR3 reads CATSDRQGVWHF. CDR3 in DNA: TGTGCCACCAGTGATAGACAGGGGGTATGGCATTTT.

CDR3 bases: TGTGCCAGCAGCCAAGATCTGCCAAGGGGGGGCTCCTACGAGCAGTACTTC. Its protein product is CASSQDLPRGGSYEQYF. The chain is built from TRBV4-2 and TRBJ2-7; tentatively, D is TRBD2 (7 bases). V gave up 0 bases and J gave up 0 bases, with 15 bases separating them. There are 17 residues in the CDR3. The germline V gene encodes CDR1 LGHNA and CDR2 YNFKEQ.

V and J are TRBV2 and TRBJ1-2, with TRBD1 identical over 8 bases. The CDR3 is 15 residues long. CDR1 SNHLY and CDR2 FYNNEI come from the germline V gene. The V segment lost 6 bases and the J segment 1 base; nucleotides outside the gene matches: 7. CDR3 in amino acids: CASRGTGPLNYGYTF. DNA of the CDR3: TGTGCCAGCAGGGGGACAGGTCCGCTTAACTATGGCTACACCTTC.

The chain combines TRBV7-2 with TRBJ2-5, with 11 bases fitting TRBD2. The V and J ends lost 4 bases and 4 bases, in that order; junction bases with no gene match: 2. CDR1 is SGHTA and CDR2 is FQGNSA in the germline V gene. The CDR3 consists of 14 residues. The CDR3 spells CASSSGLAVETQYF. CDR3 DNA: TGTGCCAGCAGCTCGGGACTAGCGGTAGAGACCCAGTACTTC.

The chain uses TRBV27 and TRBJ2-4, with TRBD2 identical over 8 bases. CDR1 and CDR2 from the germline V gene are MNHEY and SMNVEV (reference sequence). The CDR3 is made up of 14 amino acids. The J segment lost 8 bases and the V segment lost 2 bases, leaving 5 bases of the junction unmatched. DNA for the CDR3: TGTGCCAGCAGTTTAGCAGGGCGGGAGGACATTCAGTACTTC. Translating gives CASSLAGREDIQYF.

This clone was seen a single time. The chain is built from TRBV11-2 and TRBJ2-7; 9 bases are a match to TRBD1. Trimming at V came to 0 bases and at J to 7 bases, leaving 4 bases not matched to a gene. Germline V gives CDR1 SGHAT, CDR2 FQNNGV. This CDR3 contains 14 residues. CDR3 amino acids: CASSLEQGAGEQYF. The CDR3 DNA reads TGTGCCAGCAGCTTAGAACAGGGGGCCGGAGAGCAGTACTTC.